A selection of T cell receptor beta chains follows, all from one sample in a study of glioma-infiltrating T cells. TCRdb re-derived calls from the multiplex PCR reads in MiXCR, one entry per CDR3 protein. In the table there are about 400,000 distinct CDR3 sequences, about 40% of which are singletons. Sequences were obtained from glioma tissue, nonneoplastic brain tissue, or PBMCs (not recorded which). These receptors originate from a human donor with low-grade glioma or glioblastoma, undergoing nonglioma brain surgery, or in good health (not recorded which). Each CDR3 is given with its conserved first and last residue. D genes are given only for firm matches. Size is omitted from some rows. Given values are once, few, many or a class for expanded clones.

j_gene: TRBJ2-7; d_gene: .; abundance: many; v_gene: TRBV27; CDR3aa: CASSPTSSYEQYF; CDR3nt: TGTGCCAGCAGCCCGACATCTTCCTACGAGCAGTACTTC
j_gene: TRBJ1-2; d_gene: .; abundance: few; v_gene: TRBV7-2; CDR3aa: CASSPRRDYGYTF; CDR3nt: TGTGCCAGCAGCCCCCGCAGGGACTATGGCTACACCTTC
j_gene: TRBJ1-6; d_gene: .; abundance: many; v_gene: TRBV28; CDR3aa: CASSLSRLSLHF; CDR3nt: TGTGCCAGCAGTTTATCCCGACTGTCCCTCCACTTT
j_gene: TRBJ1-5; d_gene: .; abundance: .; v_gene: TRBV27; CDR3aa: CASSPRWQPQHF; CDR3nt: TGTGCCAGCAGTCCCCGGTGGCAGCCCCAGCATTTT
j_gene: TRBJ2-5; d_gene: TRBD2; abundance: once; v_gene: TRBV5-4; CDR3aa: CASSRIAGAGQETQYF; CDR3nt: TGTGCCAGCAGCCGAATAGCGGGAGCGGGCCAAGAGACCCAGTACTTC
j_gene: TRBJ2-7; d_gene: .; abundance: many; v_gene: TRBV28; CDR3aa: CASSLPPYEQYF; CDR3nt: TGTGCCAGCAGTTTGCCACCCTACGAGCAGTACTTC
j_gene: TRBJ2-3; d_gene: .; abundance: few; v_gene: TRBV27; CDR3aa: CASSPLLGVGDTQYF; CDR3nt: TGTGCCAGCAGCCCCCTATTGGGGGTGGGAGATACGCAGTATTTT
j_gene: TRBJ1-5; d_gene: .; abundance: many; v_gene: TRBV20-1; CDR3aa: CSARPGPWGSNQPQHF; CDR3nt: TGCAGTGCTAGACCGGGACCCTGGGGTAGCAATCAGCCCCAGCATTTT
j_gene: TRBJ1-1; d_gene: TRBD1; abundance: .; v_gene: TRBV6-1; CDR3aa: CAGSRGQAVSEAFF; CDR3nt: TGTGCCGGCAGTCGGGGACAGGCCGTGTCTGAAGCTTTCTTT
j_gene: TRBJ2-7; d_gene: .; abundance: .; v_gene: TRBV27; CDR3aa: CTSSPAPALNEQYF; CDR3nt: TGTACCAGCAGTCCCGCCCCGGCTCTTAACGAGCAGTACTTC
j_gene: TRBJ2-7; d_gene: .; abundance: .; v_gene: TRBV6-6; CDR3aa: CASSYRGRNYEQYF; CDR3nt: TGTGCCAGCAGTTACCGGGGACGAAACTACGAGCAGTACTTC
j_gene: TRBJ2-3; d_gene: .; abundance: .; v_gene: TRBV28; CDR3aa: CASSFGLTTDSQYF; CDR3nt: TGTGCCAGCAGTTTCGGGTTAACCACAGATTCGCAGTATTTT
j_gene: TRBJ2-2; d_gene: TRBD1; abundance: .; v_gene: TRBV19; CDR3aa: CASSIRQGASTGELFF; CDR3nt: TGTGCCAGTAGTATAAGACAGGGGGCGAGCACCGGGGAGCTGTTTTTT
j_gene: TRBJ2-5; d_gene: .; abundance: .; v_gene: TRBV3-1; CDR3aa: CANSQVSSRTQYF; CDR3nt: TGTGCCAACAGCCAAGTTAGCAGCCGGACCCAGTACTTC
j_gene: TRBJ2-7; d_gene: TRBD2; abundance: many; v_gene: TRBV7-2; CDR3aa: CASSLGLIAGGHEQYF; CDR3nt: TGTGCCAGCAGCTTGGGGCTAATAGCGGGAGGCCACGAGCAGTACTTC
j_gene: TRBJ2-7; d_gene: .; abundance: few; v_gene: TRBV7-9; CDR3aa: CASSLEPLYEQYF; CDR3nt: TGTGCCAGCAGCTTAGAACCCCTCTACGAGCAGTACTTC
j_gene: TRBJ2-7; d_gene: TRBD2; abundance: once; v_gene: TRBV29-1; CDR3aa: CSASGLAGGTSSYEQYF; CDR3nt: TGCAGCGCTTCTGGACTAGCGGGAGGAACGTCGTCCTACGAGCAGTACTTC
j_gene: TRBJ1-1; d_gene: .; abundance: few; v_gene: TRBV2; CDR3aa: CATGGSRDTEAFF; CDR3nt: TGTGCCACCGGGGGCAGTCGGGACACTGAAGCTTTCTTT
j_gene: TRBJ2-1; d_gene: TRBD2; abundance: many; v_gene: TRBV6-4; CDR3aa: CASSDGTSEYNEQFF; CDR3nt: TGTGCCAGCAGTGACGGGACTAGCGAGTACAATGAGCAGTTCTTC
j_gene: TRBJ2-3; d_gene: .; abundance: few; v_gene: TRBV18; CDR3aa: CATGTPARDTQYF; CDR3nt: TGTGCCACCGGGACTCCTGCCAGGGATACGCAGTATTTT
j_gene: TRBJ2-1; d_gene: .; abundance: .; v_gene: TRBV5-4; CDR3aa: CASSLETPSHEQFF; CDR3nt: TGTGCCAGCAGCTTGGAGACACCATCCCATGAGCAGTTCTTC
j_gene: TRBJ2-2; d_gene: .; abundance: .; v_gene: TRBV27; CDR3aa: CTSSLGLANTGELFF; CDR3nt: TGTACCAGCAGTTTAGGGCTAGCGAACACCGGGGAGCTGTTTTTT
j_gene: TRBJ2-7; d_gene: .; abundance: few; v_gene: TRBV4-2; CDR3aa: CASSQVGGYGYEQYF; CDR3nt: TGTGCCAGCAGCCAAGTCGGGGGCTACGGCTACGAGCAGTACTTC
j_gene: TRBJ2-7; d_gene: TRBD1; abundance: few; v_gene: TRBV4-1; CDR3aa: CASSQDRGQTDEQYF; CDR3nt: TGCGCCAGCAGCCAAGATAGGGGACAGACCGACGAGCAGTACTTC
j_gene: TRBJ1-1; d_gene: .; abundance: .; v_gene: TRBV19; CDR3aa: CASSITRPLINTEAFF; CDR3nt: TGTGCCAGTAGTATAACCCGGCCTTTAATAAACACTGAAGCTTTCTTT
j_gene: TRBJ2-7; d_gene: .; abundance: .; v_gene: TRBV14; CDR3aa: CASSPQEGRYEQYF; CDR3nt: TGTGCCAGCAGCCCGCAGGAGGGAAGGTACGAGCAGTACTTC
j_gene: TRBJ2-7; d_gene: .; abundance: few; v_gene: TRBV4-1; CDR3aa: CASSQDLGGYYEQYF; CDR3nt: TGCGCCAGCAGCCAAGATCTAGGGGGGTACTACGAGCAGTACTTC
j_gene: TRBJ2-7; d_gene: .; abundance: .; v_gene: TRBV7-3; CDR3aa: CASSHPSTRPIF; CDR3nt: TGTGCCAGCAGCCACCCGTCTACACGGCCCATCTTC
j_gene: TRBJ1-3; d_gene: .; abundance: few; v_gene: TRBV27; CDR3aa: CASSSGQNAFSGNTIYF; CDR3nt: TGTGCCAGCAGTTCCGGACAGAACGCCTTTTCTGGAAACACCATATATTTT
j_gene: TRBJ2-5; d_gene: .; abundance: .; v_gene: TRBV25-1; CDR3aa: CASSEFRTANQETQYF; CDR3nt: TGTGCCAGCAGTGAATTCAGGACAGCTAACCAAGAGACCCAGTACTTC
j_gene: TRBJ2-1; d_gene: .; abundance: .; v_gene: TRBV20-1; CDR3aa: CGARGVNEQFF; CDR3nt: TGCGGTGCTAGAGGAGTCAATGAGCAGTTCTTC
j_gene: TRBJ2-2; d_gene: TRBD2; abundance: .; v_gene: TRBV28; CDR3aa: CASSLSSQWREYTGELFF; CDR3nt: TGTGCCAGCAGTTTATCTTCGCAGTGGCGGGAGTACACCGGGGAGCTGTTTTTT
j_gene: TRBJ1-1; d_gene: TRBD1; abundance: .; v_gene: TRBV14; CDR3aa: CASTLEGARGTEAFF; CDR3nt: TGTGCCAGCACCTTGGAGGGGGCGCGGGGCACTGAAGCTTTCTTT
j_gene: TRBJ1-3; d_gene: .; abundance: few; v_gene: TRBV7-8; CDR3aa: CASSQGAVLGNTIYF; CDR3nt: TGTGCCAGCAGCCAAGGGGCGGTCCTTGGAAACACCATATATTTT
j_gene: TRBJ2-3; d_gene: TRBD2; abundance: .; v_gene: TRBV7-9; CDR3aa: CASSWTSPTDTQYF; CDR3nt: TGTGCCAGCAGCTGGACTAGTCCGACAGATACGCAGTATTTT
j_gene: TRBJ2-3; d_gene: .; abundance: few; v_gene: TRBV14; CDR3aa: CASSQVLGGDTQYF; CDR3nt: TGTGCCAGCAGCCAAGTGCTGGGTGGAGATACGCAGTATTTT
j_gene: TRBJ1-5; d_gene: TRBD1; abundance: many; v_gene: TRBV27; CDR3aa: CASRVGQGAGQPQHF; CDR3nt: TGTGCCAGCAGGGTGGGACAGGGGGCTGGTCAGCCCCAGCATTTT
j_gene: TRBJ2-5; d_gene: .; abundance: few; v_gene: TRBV6-1; CDR3aa: CASSEDRSLQETQYF; CDR3nt: TGTGCCAGCAGTGAAGACAGAAGTCTCCAAGAGACCCAGTACTTC
j_gene: TRBJ1-1; d_gene: .; abundance: few; v_gene: TRBV7-6; CDR3aa: CASSLVSQSGNTEAFF; CDR3nt: TGTGCCAGCAGCTTGGTATCACAATCAGGGAACACTGAAGCTTTCTTT
j_gene: TRBJ1-6; d_gene: .; abundance: many; v_gene: TRBV6-1; CDR3aa: CASSGQDNSPLHF; CDR3nt: TGTGCCAGTTCGGGCCAGGATAATTCACCCCTCCACTTT
j_gene: TRBJ2-3; d_gene: TRBD2; abundance: .; v_gene: TRBV4-3; CDR3aa: CASSQVWWEGGTDTQYF; CDR3nt: TGCGCCAGCAGCCAAGTTTGGTGGGAGGGAGGCACAGATACGCAGTATTTT
j_gene: TRBJ2-7; d_gene: TRBD1; abundance: many; v_gene: TRBV27; CDR3aa: CASSRAGTGTYEQYF; CDR3nt: TGTGCCAGCAGTCGAGCCGGGACAGGTACCTACGAGCAGTACTTC
j_gene: TRBJ2-3; d_gene: TRBD1; abundance: .; v_gene: TRBV6-1; CDR3aa: CASRLPGQRTDTQYF; CDR3nt: TGTGCCAGCAGGCTACCGGGACAGAGAACAGATACGCAGTATTTT
j_gene: TRBJ2-3; d_gene: TRBD1; abundance: .; v_gene: TRBV6-2/TRBV6-3; CDR3aa: CASSGRQGSSADTQYF; CDR3nt: TGTGCCAGCAGTGGCCGACAGGGGAGTAGCGCAGATACGCAGTATTTT
j_gene: TRBJ2-3; d_gene: .; abundance: .; v_gene: TRBV27; CDR3aa: CASRPKGYGTDTQYF; CDR3nt: TGTGCCAGCAGACCCAAGGGGTACGGCACAGATACGCAGTATTTT